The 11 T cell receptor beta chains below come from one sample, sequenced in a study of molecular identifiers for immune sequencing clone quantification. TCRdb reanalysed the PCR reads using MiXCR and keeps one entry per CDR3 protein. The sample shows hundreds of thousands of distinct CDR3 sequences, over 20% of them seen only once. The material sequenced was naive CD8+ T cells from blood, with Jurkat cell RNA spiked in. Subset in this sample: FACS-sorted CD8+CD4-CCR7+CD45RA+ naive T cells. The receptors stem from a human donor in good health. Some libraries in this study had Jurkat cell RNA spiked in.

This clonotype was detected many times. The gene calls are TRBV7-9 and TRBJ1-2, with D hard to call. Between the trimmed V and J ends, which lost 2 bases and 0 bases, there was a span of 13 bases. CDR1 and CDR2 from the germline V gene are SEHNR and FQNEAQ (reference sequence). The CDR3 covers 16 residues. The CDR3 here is CASSLIDWNPNYGYTF. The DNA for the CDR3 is TGTGCCAGCAGCTTAATTGATTGGAATCCTAACTATGGCTACACCTTC.

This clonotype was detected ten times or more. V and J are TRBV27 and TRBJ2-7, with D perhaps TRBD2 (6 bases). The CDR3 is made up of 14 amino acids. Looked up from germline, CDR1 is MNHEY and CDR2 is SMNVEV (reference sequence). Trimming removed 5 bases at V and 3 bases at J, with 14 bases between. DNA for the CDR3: TGTGCCAGCAGTACCGGGACTGCGGGCTACGAGCAGTACTTC. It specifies CASSTGTAGYEQYF.

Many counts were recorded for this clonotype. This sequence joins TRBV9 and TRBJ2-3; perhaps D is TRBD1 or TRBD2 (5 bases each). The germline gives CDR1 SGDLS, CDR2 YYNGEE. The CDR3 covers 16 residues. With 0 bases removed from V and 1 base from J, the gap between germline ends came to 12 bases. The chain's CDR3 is CASSVDGGEGTDTQYF. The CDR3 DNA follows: TGTGCCAGCAGCGTAGATGGGGGAGAGGGCACAGATACGCAGTATTTT.

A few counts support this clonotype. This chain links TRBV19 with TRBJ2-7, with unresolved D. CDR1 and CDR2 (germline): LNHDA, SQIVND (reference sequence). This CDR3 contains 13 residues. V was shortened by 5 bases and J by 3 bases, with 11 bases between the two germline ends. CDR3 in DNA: TGTGCCAGTAGTTCTTCTAGAATCTACGAGCAGTACTTC. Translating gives CASSSSRIYEQYF.

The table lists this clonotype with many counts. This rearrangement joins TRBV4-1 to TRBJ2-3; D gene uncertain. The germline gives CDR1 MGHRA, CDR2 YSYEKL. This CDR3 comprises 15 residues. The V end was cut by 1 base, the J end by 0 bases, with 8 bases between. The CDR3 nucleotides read TGCGCCAGCAGCCAAGTTCCGGTGAGCACAGATACGCAGTATTTT. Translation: CASSQVPVSTDTQYF.

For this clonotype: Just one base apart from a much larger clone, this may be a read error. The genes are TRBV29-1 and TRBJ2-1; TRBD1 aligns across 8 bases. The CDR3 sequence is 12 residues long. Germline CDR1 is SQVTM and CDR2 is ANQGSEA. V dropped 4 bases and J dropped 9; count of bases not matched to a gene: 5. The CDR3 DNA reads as TGCAGCGTTGGACAGGGGATGACTGAGCAGTTCTTC. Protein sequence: CSVGQGMTEQFF.

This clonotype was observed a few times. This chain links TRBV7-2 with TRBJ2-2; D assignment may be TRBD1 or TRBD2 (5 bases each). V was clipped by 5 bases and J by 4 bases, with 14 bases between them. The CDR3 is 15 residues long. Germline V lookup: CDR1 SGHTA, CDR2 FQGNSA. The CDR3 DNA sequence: TGTGCCAGCAGCCCCCAAGTTGGGGGCACCGGGGAGCTGTTTTTT. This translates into CASSPQVGGTGELFF.

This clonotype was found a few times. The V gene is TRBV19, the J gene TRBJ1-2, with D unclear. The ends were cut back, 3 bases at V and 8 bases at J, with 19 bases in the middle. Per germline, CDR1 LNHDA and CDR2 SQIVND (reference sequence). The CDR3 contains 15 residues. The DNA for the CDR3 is TGTGCCAGTAGTATCACCCCGGACCGTTCTAGGGGCTACACCTTC. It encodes CASSITPDRSRGYTF.

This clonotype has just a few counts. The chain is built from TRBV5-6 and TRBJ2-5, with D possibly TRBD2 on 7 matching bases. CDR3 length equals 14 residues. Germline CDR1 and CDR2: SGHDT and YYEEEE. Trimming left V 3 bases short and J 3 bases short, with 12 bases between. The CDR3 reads CASSWGGAEETQYF. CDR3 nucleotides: TGTGCCAGCAGCTGGGGGGGGGCGGAAGAGACCCAGTACTTC.

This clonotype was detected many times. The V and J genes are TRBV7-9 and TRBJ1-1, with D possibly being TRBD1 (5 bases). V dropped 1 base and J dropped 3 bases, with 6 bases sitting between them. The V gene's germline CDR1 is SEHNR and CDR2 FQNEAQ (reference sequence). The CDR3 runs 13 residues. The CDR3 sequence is CASSLEGHTEAFF. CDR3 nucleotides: TGTGCCAGCAGCTTAGAGGGACACACTGAAGCTTTCTTT.

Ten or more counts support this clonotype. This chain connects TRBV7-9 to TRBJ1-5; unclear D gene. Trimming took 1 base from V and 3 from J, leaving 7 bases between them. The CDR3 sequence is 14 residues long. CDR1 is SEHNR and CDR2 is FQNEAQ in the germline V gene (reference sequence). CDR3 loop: CASSLGGNNQPQHF. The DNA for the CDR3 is TGTGCCAGCAGCTTAGGGGGAAACAATCAGCCCCAGCATTTT.